The rows below give T cell receptor beta chains drawn from one sample of a study of T cell repertoires in cytomegalovirus infection. Each CDR3 protein gets one entry after TCRdb re-called the reads with MiXCR. The data show 200,000 to 300,000 distinct CDR3 sequences, with roughly an eighth seen just once and roughly 8.9% held by the top ten. Sample: PBMCs. The receptors come from a human donor in good health (CMV status not recorded). Some clones in this sample may be carry-over from other donors' samples. Each CDR3 is given with its conserved first and last residue. A D gene is named only where the DNA matches it firmly. The size field is filled for only some rows; it gives once, few, many or a size class.

J gene | V gene | clone size | D gene | CDR3 DNA | CDR3 protein
TRBJ1-3 | TRBV3-1 | NA | NA | TGTGCCAGCAGCCAAATGTCGGGGACAACTGGAAACACCATATATTTT | CASSQMSGTTGNTIYF
TRBJ1-2 | TRBV29-1 | few | TRBD1 | TGCAGCGCCCAACTGGCCGGGACAGGAGAAGGCTACACCTTC | CSAQLAGTGEGYTF
TRBJ1-2 | TRBV7-2 | many | TRBD1 | TGTGCCAGCAGCTTAGTTCGGGACAGGGGTTATGGCTACACCTTC | CASSLVRDRGYGYTF
TRBJ2-5 | TRBV7-9 | NA | NA | TGTGCCAGCAGCCTCGTGGGGAAGACCCAGTACTTC | CASSLVGKTQYF
TRBJ2-1 | TRBV14 | NA | TRBD2 | TGTGCCAGCAGCCTATGGACTAGCGGGGGCCGCTACAATGAGCAGTTCTTC | CASSLWTSGGRYNEQFF
TRBJ1-4 | TRBV4-1 | NA | NA | TGCGCCAGCAGCCATCAGGGAGGAGGTGAAAAACTGTTTTTT | CASSHQGGGEKLFF
TRBJ1-1 | TRBV6-5 | many | NA | TGTGCCAGCAGTTACAGTTGGCATGCTGAAGCTTTCTTT | CASSYSWHAEAFF
TRBJ2-3 | TRBV12-3/TRBV12-4 | many | NA | TGTGCCAGCGGCCTAGGGGCTTACTCCGATACGCAGTATTTT | CASGLGAYSDTQYF
TRBJ2-5 | TRBV7-2 | many | TRBD1 | TGTGCCAGCGGGACAGTTCAAGAGACCCAGTACTTC | CASGTVQETQYF
TRBJ1-3 | TRBV5-1 | many | TRBD1 | TGCGCCAGCAGCCCAGGGACAGGGGGCCAAGGAGGAAACACCATATATTTT | CASSPGTGGQGGNTIYF
TRBJ2-1 | TRBV7-8 | many | TRBD2 | TGTGCCAGCAGCTTAATAGCGGGAGGATCTATGTTCTTC | CASSLIAGGSMFF
TRBJ1-5 | TRBV27 | NA | NA | TGTGCCAGCAGCCAAAAATGGGGCCTCAATCAGCCCCAGCATTTT | CASSQKWGLNQPQHF
TRBJ2-1 | TRBV20-1 | NA | TRBD2 | TGCAGTGCCATAGGATCCTTTAGCGGGAGTTCCTACAATGAGCAGTTCTTC | CSAIGSFSGSSYNEQFF
TRBJ1-1 | TRBV28 | NA | NA | TGTGCCAGCACCCCAACAGGCCCGAACACTGAAGCTTTCTTT | CASTPTGPNTEAFF
TRBJ2-5 | TRBV7-8 | many | NA | TGTGCCAGCAGCGAACGATTCCAAGAGACCCAGTACTTC | CASSERFQETQYF
TRBJ2-7 | TRBV3-1 | few | NA | TGTGCCAGCAGCCCTTTGAGGATCTTCAACTACGAGCAGTACTTC | CASSPLRIFNYEQYF
TRBJ2-7 | TRBV5-5 | few | NA | TGTGCCAGCAGCTCGTATTACGAGCAGTACTTC | CASSSYYEQYF
TRBJ2-2 | TRBV4-3 | few | NA | TGCGCCAGCAGCCAAGAACCGGGAGCTGGCACCGGGGAGCTGTTTTTT | CASSQEPGAGTGELFF
TRBJ1-1 | TRBV10-3 | many | NA | TGTGCCATCAGGAACACAGGATCGAACACTGAAGCTTTCTTT | CAIRNTGSNTEAFF
TRBJ2-3 | TRBV28 | NA | TRBD1 | TGTGCCAGCAGTTTGCGGGGACAGGGGACAGATACGCAGTATTTT | CASSLRGQGTDTQYF
TRBJ2-3 | TRBV7-2 | many | NA | TGTGCCAGCAGCTTAATTCCGCGGGGTGGCGCGCAGTATTTT | CASSLIPRGGAQYF
TRBJ1-2 | TRBV29-1 | NA | NA | TGCAGCGTTGAGGGTAAAGGGACGTCCTCCTATGGCTACACCTTC | CSVEGKGTSSYGYTF
TRBJ2-7 | TRBV28 | few | TRBD2 | TGTGCCAGCAGTTACGACGTGACTAGCGTCAACGAGCAGTACTTC | CASSYDVTSVNEQYF
TRBJ1-3 | TRBV20-1 | few | NA | TGCAGTGCTTACGGGGGAGGAGGGAACACCATATATTTT | CSAYGGGGNTIYF
TRBJ2-2 | TRBV7-2 | many | TRBD2 | TGTGCCAGCAGCCTATCGGGGGGCGGGGAGCTGTTTTTT | CASSLSGGGELFF
TRBJ2-3 | TRBV11-2 | many | NA | TGTGCCAGCAGCCCCACACCGATTCGGACAGATACGCAGTATTTT | CASSPTPIRTDTQYF
TRBJ2-5 | TRBV4-1 | NA | TRBD1 | TGCGCCAGCAGCCACCGGGACAGGGGAAGGGAGACCCAGTACTTC | CASSHRDRGRETQYF
TRBJ2-1 | TRBV6-2/TRBV6-3 | few | NA | TGTGCCAGCAGCCAGGAAGTCGGGCAATGGCAGTTCTTC | CASSQEVGQWQFF
TRBJ2-5 | TRBV3-1 | NA | NA | TGTGCCACCAGGACAGCGGGAGAGACCCAGTACTTC | CATRTAGETQYF
TRBJ2-7 | TRBV2 | few | NA | TGTGCCAGCACTGAAGGGGTATTTGGGGACGGTGCCTACGAGCAGTACTTC | CASTEGVFGDGAYEQYF
TRBJ1-3 | TRBV5-4 | many | NA | TGTGCCAGCAGCGCTCGCACATCCGCCCGTGGAAACACCATATATTTT | CASSARTSARGNTIYF
TRBJ2-1 | TRBV7-8 | many | NA | TGTGCCAGCAGAGGGCACAGGGACAAGGACAATGAGCAGTTCTTC | CASRGHRDKDNEQFF
TRBJ1-5 | TRBV7-6 | many | NA | TGTGCCAGCAGCTCAAGGGGAGTGGGCCAGCCCCAGCATTTT | CASSSRGVGQPQHF
TRBJ2-7 | TRBV12-5 | few | NA | TGTGCTAGTGGTCCCGGACCCTACGAGCAGTACTTC | CASGPGPYEQYF